This T cell receptor (beta chain) was obtained from a study of T cells expressing NK-cell markers. Whole-study context: Underlying the TCR beta repertoires were sorted CD3+CD56+NKG2C+, CD3+CD56+NKG2C- and CD3+CD56-NKG2C+ T cells. Sequencing covered eight donors, seven HCMV-seropositive and one seronegative.

Study results and caveats: Dominant NKG2C+ clonotypes in a handful of donors made up about 1.0-8% of CD8+ T cells.

From the 5' RACE reads, TCRdb lists one entry per CDR3 protein and no DNA. This sample's table has some 300,000 distinct CDR3 sequences. Germline V gene data show CDR1 as SGHRS and CDR2 as YFSETQ. This CDR3 is 15 amino acids long. On this clonotype itself: Its antigen is not known.

This clonotype originated in a man aged 18 to 35 in good health. The sample consisted of blood T cells: a sorted CD56 or NKG2C T cell subset, CD4+ or CD8+ T cells, or bulk PBMC T cells (not recorded which). The chain has TRBV5-1 and TRBJ2-3. CDR3: CASSLAASRTDTQYF.